This T cell receptor (beta chain) was sequenced in a study of blood T cell repertoires in COVID-19 (dated by TCRdb to 2018 to 2021). With respect to the entire study: Collaborator samples came from the United States, Italy and Spain and covered acute and convalescent phases of COVID-19. Samples came from the ongoing ImmuneRACE study (first 160 participants) plus 1,254 subjects from 6 global collaborators. The sample metadata nearly always contained a de-identified subject ID, COVID-19 status, age in years and sex. The repertoires were made available in a free public database intended to serve as a resource for research on the immune response to SARS-CoV-2. The material from the prospective study consisted of cDNA or gDNA derived from T cells, B-cell-depleted T cells, or PBMCs. Where available, HLA class I and class II types were obtained from metadata supplied by the sample provider rather than from assay-based typing. The dataset comprised deeply sampled blood TCRbeta repertoires from subjects exposed to, actively infected with, or recovered from COVID-19.

CDR1 and CDR2, per the germline V gene, are SQVTM and ANQGSEA. The V end gives up 7 bases and the J end 4 bases, leaving 15 bases in the junction not matched to a gene. Including cysteine and phenylalanine, the CDR3 has 15 amino acids. Only the CDR3 part of the read is kept: 45 bases, read in frame from the first base. Results and caveats for the whole study, not just this receptor: The amount of clinical and demographic metadata varied by source and participant and was provided uncurated.

TCRbeta CDR3 regions were amplified from genomic DNA using the immunoSEQ Assay, a bias-controlled multiplex PCR. The paper's data handling went like this. Within the assay, amplification of reference gene primers was used to estimate how many nucleated cells each sample contained. Sequence reads were collapsed and filtered to measure the absolute abundance of every unique TCRbeta CDR3 rearrangement. For each sample, productive Simpson clonality was calculated by taking the square root of Simpson's diversity index across productive rearrangements. Entries here come from immuneACCESS through TCRdb and include only in-frame sequences with V and J called. Some clones fail to appear in such tables; in the studies checked, an unresolved V gene covers under half of the shortfall, and the cause of the remainder is unknown. V and J calls and clone size follow that table, whereas D and trimming were derived from the DNA. The sample yields about 79,000 clones; 85% to 90% were counted once. The ten largest clones add up to approximately 4.3% of the sample.

The collaborating institutions used their own protocols to collect whole blood in K2EDTA tubes. For TCRbeta analysis, collaborators shipped samples as frozen whole blood, isolated PBMCs, or DNA extracted from either of those sample types. This clone was counted a single time. Its binding antigen is unknown. The input lacks base qualities; no much larger clone sits a single base away. This clonotype was obtained from a man in his fifties or sixties with active COVID-19. The sequenced material came from peripheral blood. The chain is assembled from TRBV29-1 and TRBJ1-1; TRBD1 aligns with 7 central bases. The CDR3 protein: CSANKYRGSRTEAFF. In nucleotide form, the sequence is TGCAGCGCAAACAAATACAGGGGAAGTCGCACTGAAGCTTTCTTT.